This T cell receptor beta chain came from a study of regulatory T cells in long-lasting Graves disease. Indicated time point: newly diagnosed GD, antithyroid drugs for less than 3 months. Researchers made the TCR library from RNA that was extracted from PBMCs. Graves' disease diagnosis was established per American Thyroid Association guidelines. This CDR3 comprises 16 residues. Germline CDR1 SGHRS, CDR2 YFSETQ. iRepertoire HTBI primers and Arm-PCR of CDR3 regions built TCR beta libraries. One entry per CDR3 protein results from TCRdb running MiXCR on the multiplex PCR reads. The sample shows 400,000 to 500,000 distinct CDR3 sequences, about 14% of them seen only once. These same records also appear under a second study, on T cells in Graves' hyperthyroidism and ophthalmopathy. That investigation notes: RT-PCR in the first round (using the HTBI primer set) targeted the TCR CDR3.

J is TRBJ2-1 and V is TRBV5-1; 8 bases match TRBD1. The J call may be wrong; the DNA end is better matched by TRBJ2-5. This sequence was found in a woman in her forties or fifties with Graves disease. The input for sequencing was peripheral blood mononuclear cells (PBMCs), taken at new diagnosis, from a patient treated with antithyroid drugs. CDR3 sequence reads: CASSFSPAGGSETQYF. CDR3 nucleotide sequence: TGCGCCAGCAGCTTTTCCCCCGCAGGGGGCAGCGAGACCCAGTACTTC.